A single sample is the source of the 8 T cell receptor beta chains below, sequenced in a study of radiation and T cells in renal cell carcinoma. The protocol was immunoSEQ multiplex PCR, while the TCRdb copy is restricted to in-frame clones and leaves out a portion. The data show 150,000 to 200,000 clones, roughly nine tenths seen once. Time point of the sample: blood 4 weeks post-SBRT, at nephrectomy. The sample's treatment: 15 Gy SBRT to primary tumor, nephrectomy 4 weeks later. Source: blood, taken from a patient whose treatment included radiotherapy and nephrectomy. The origin of the receptors is a woman aged 45 to 65 with renal cell carcinoma.

J is TRBJ2-3 and V is TRBV19; tentatively, D is TRBD1 (5 bases). This CDR3 spans 14 amino acids. Trimming removed 3 bases at V and 4 bases at J, with 11 bases between. Per germline, CDR1 LNHDA and CDR2 SQIVND (reference sequence). CDR3 DNA sequence: TGTGCCAGTAGTATTTTCCAGGGTGCAGATACGCAGTATTTT. Its protein product is CASSIFQGADTQYF.

This chain links TRBV28 with TRBJ1-2; TRBD1 matches at 9 bases. V was pared by 11 bases and J by 4 bases, with 8 bases of the junction left unmatched. From germline, CDR1 is MDHEN and CDR2 SYDVKM. This CDR3 spans 13 amino acids. The CDR3 loop is CAAGVTGGYGYTF. In nucleotides, the CDR3 is TGTGCCGCGGGGGTGACAGGGGGCTATGGCTACACCTTC.

The chain recombines TRBV7-2 with TRBJ2-5, with TRBD2 matching over 9 bases. V trimming: 9 bases; J trimming: 12 bases; junction bases outside the gene matches: 2. This CDR3 is 9 amino acids long. CDR1 is SGHTA, CDR2 FQGNSA, per germline. CDR3 loop: CASGGGEYF. CDR3 DNA: TGTGCCAGTGGCGGGGGGGAGTACTTC.

The chain couples TRBV2 to TRBJ2-7; no clear D gene. Trimming left V 5 bases short and J 2 bases short, with 7 bases between. The CDR3 runs to 12 residues. Germline lookup yields CDR1 SNHLY and CDR2 FYNNEI. The CDR3 DNA reads TGTGCCAGCAGTTGGACCACCTACGAGCAGTACTTC. Its protein product is CASSWTTYEQYF.

As regards this clone: Other DNA sequences of this sample code for an identical CDR3. The CDR3 loop reads CASSLGNTGELFF. The CDR3 DNA is TGCGCCAGCAGCTTAGGGAACACCGGGGAGCTGTTTTTT. The chain has TRBV5-1 and TRBJ2-2; D uncertain. The CDR3 runs 13 residues. CDR1 is SGHRS and CDR2 is YFSETQ in the germline V gene. V gave up 2 bases and J gave up 1 base, with 3 bases separating them.

This rearrangement joins TRBV6-6 to TRBJ2-5, with D perhaps matching TRBD1 or TRBD2 (6 bases each). CDR3 size: 13 residues. CDR1 is MNHNY, CDR2 SVGAGI, per germline (reference sequence). Trimming removed 11 bases from V and 4 bases from J, with 17 bases in between. For the CDR3, the DNA is TGTGCCTCAGGAGGGGGGCCCCGAGAGACCCAGTACTTC. Residues: CASGGGPRETQYF.

In regard to this clone: Other nucleotide sequences from this sample produce the same CDR3. The rearrangement uses TRBV18 and TRBJ2-1; no firm D call. The germline V gene encodes CDR1 KGHSH and CDR2 LQKENI. V lost 3 bases and J lost 5, with 2 bases in between. This CDR3 has 11 residues. The CDR3 region is CASSPDNEQFF. The CDR3 DNA follows: TGTGCCAGCTCACCCGACAATGAGCAGTTCTTC.

The chain links TRBV5-5 to TRBJ2-5; D is perhaps TRBD1 or TRBD2 (5 bases each). Germline V gives CDR1 SGHKS, CDR2 YYEKEE (reference sequence). V was cut by 0 bases and J by 5 bases, with 17 bases left in between. This CDR3 region has 16 residues. CDR3 amino acids: CASSLEGSRAVETQYF. In nucleotides, the CDR3 is TGTGCCAGCAGCTTGGAAGGGAGCAGGGCGGTGGAGACCCAGTACTTC.